Sequencing of this T cell receptor (beta chain) was carried out in a study of T cells expressing NK-cell markers. General observations from the study: About 1.0-8% of CD8+ T cells in over 5 donors belonged to dominant NKG2C+ clonotypes.

Worth noting for this clonotype: Antigen: not known.

The cDNA for TCR beta came from 5'RACE template switching with UMIs. Reanalyzing the 5' RACE reads, TCRdb keeps one entry per CDR3 protein, without DNA. Its listing shows some 390,000 distinct CDR3 sequences. Sequencing was performed on blood T cells: a sorted CD56 or NKG2C T cell subset, CD4+ or CD8+ T cells, or bulk PBMC T cells (not recorded which). The sequence was collected from a woman in her forties or fifties in good health.

CDR3 in amino acids: CASTPRPRGANTGELFF. V is TRBV12-3 or TRBV12-4 and J is TRBJ2-2; TCRdb selects TRBD1, and the lack of DNA leaves this call unchecked. The CDR3 spans 17 residues.